The 31 T cell receptor beta chains reported below all come from one sample, sequenced in a study of cytomegalovirus exposure and HLA in healthy donors (dated by TCRdb to 2016 to 2017). Library preparation used the immunoSEQ multiplex PCR assay. For the multiplex PCR, a mixture combining 60 forward primers for TCR Vbeta segments and 13 reverse primers for TCR Jbeta segments was used. TCRdb limited this immuneACCESS table to in-frame rearrangements with V and J called. A share of clones is missing; checked studies link under half to unresolved V genes, and the rest is unexplained. The sample table lists some 180,000 clones, 70% to 75% of them with a count of one. The biggest ten clones account for 2.9% of the sample. The sequencing input was PBMCs. The source is a male donor in good health and CMV-seronegative.

This chain uses TRBV28 with TRBJ2-1, with D tentatively TRBD2 (5 bases). The CDR3 length is 15 residues. Trimming pared 2 bases from V and 4 bases from J, leaving 12 bases between. Germline CDR1 MDHEN, CDR2 SYDVKM. CDR3 nucleotides: TGTGCCAGCAGTTTAGGTGGGAGCGTTTACAATGAGCAGTTCTTC. It encodes CASSLGGSVYNEQFF.

In this sample, this clone turned up a few times. The V and J genes are TRBV9 and TRBJ1-3; D gene unclear. The CDR3 covers 14 residues. Germline V gene sequence: CDR1 SGDLS, CDR2 YYNGEE. The V end was cut by 3 bases, the J end by 0 bases, with 7 bases between. Here the CDR3 reads CASSDPGSGNTIYF. The CDR3 bases are TGTGCCAGCAGCGATCCAGGCTCTGGAAACACCATATATTTT.

This clone showed up just once. This chain connects TRBV25-1 to TRBJ1-1, with TRBD1 matching 7 bases. Germline V gene data show CDR1 as MGHDK and CDR2 as SYGVNS. The junction had 10 bases not matched to a gene; V was cut back by 7 bases and J by 2 bases. The CDR3 totals 15 residues. The CDR3 spells CASTSDWDRNTEAFF. The CDR3 nucleotides read TGTGCCAGCACCTCCGATTGGGACAGAAACACTGAAGCTTTCTTT.

The rearrangement uses TRBV28 and TRBJ1-5; the match to TRBD1 covers 11 bases. Germline V gene sequence: CDR1 MDHEN, CDR2 SYDVKM. The CDR3 contains 15 residues. Losses at the gene ends were 6 bases for V and 4 bases for J; bases not matched to a gene: 5. CDR3 residues: CASRHGTGGNQPQHF. The CDR3 DNA reads as TGTGCCAGCAGACACGGGACAGGGGGGAATCAGCCCCAGCATTTT. The full variable domain, its missing parts supplied by reference TRBV28 and TRBJ1-5, is DVKVTQSSRYLVKRTGEKVFLECVQDMDHENMFWYRQDPGLGLRLIYFSYDVKMKEKGDIPEGYSVSREKKERFSLILESASTNQTSMYLCASRHGTGGNQPQHFGDGTRLSIL.

The chain uses TRBV9 and TRBJ2-1; 7 bases map to TRBD2. The CDR3 covers 15 residues. Germline assignment: CDR1 SGDLS and CDR2 YYNGEE. Trimming took 3 bases from V and 4 from J; bases not matched to a gene: 7. The CDR3 nucleotides read TGTGCCAGCAGCGCCCCTTCGGGGGGATACAATGAGCAGTTCTTC. Protein: CASSAPSGGYNEQFF.

The V call is TRBV6-1, the J call TRBJ1-2, with 7 positions matching TRBD1. The germline gives CDR1 MNHNS, CDR2 SASEGT. V was pared by 2 bases and J by 8 bases, with 11 bases of the junction left unmatched. The CDR3 covers 15 residues. The CDR3 bases are TGTGCCAGCAGTGAACATAGGGGGCGCCCTGAGGGCTACACCTTC. As protein: CASSEHRGRPEGYTF.

This clone was counted between two and nine times. The chain recombines TRBV13 with TRBJ2-3, with a possible D match to TRBD2 (5 bases). Germline lookup yields CDR1 PRHDT and CDR2 FYEKMQ (reference sequence). The V gene lost 0 bases and the J gene lost 0 bases, with 19 bases spanning the gap. This CDR3 is 19 amino acids long. The CDR3 reads CASSLGGATGERSTDTQYF. The CDR3 DNA reads TGTGCCAGCAGCTTAGGGGGAGCCACCGGGGAAAGAAGCACAGATACGCAGTATTTT.

The J gene is TRBJ1-2, the V gene TRBV28; D is ambiguous. Germline V gene sequence: CDR1 MDHEN, CDR2 SYDVKM. Trimming took off 3 bases at V and 4 bases at J, with 12 bases between the two ends. This CDR3 is 14 amino acids long. The CDR3 bases are TGTGCCAGCAGTTTTCGCGGGGTGGGCTATGGCTACACCTTC. Encoded protein: CASSFRGVGYGYTF.

The rearrangement joins TRBV10-3 to TRBJ1-5; TRBD1 is a possible D gene (5 bases). The CDR3 is 13 residues long. Germline CDR1 ENHRY, CDR2 SYGVKD. V dropped 4 bases and J dropped 3 bases, with 7 bases sitting between them. The CDR3 is CAISAGINQPQHF. CDR3 DNA sequence: TGTGCCATCAGTGCAGGGATCAATCAGCCCCAGCATTTT.

The chain employs TRBV6-1 and TRBJ1-5, with no clear D. Looked up from germline, CDR1 is MNHNS and CDR2 is SASEGT. The V end was cut by 4 bases, the J end by 3 bases, with 10 bases between. The CDR3 is 14 amino acids. The CDR3 DNA follows: TGTGCCAGCAGTGCTTCAGGCCTCAATCAGCCCCAGCATTTT. It yields the protein CASSASGLNQPQHF.

This sequence joins TRBV7-2 and TRBJ1-3, with D possibly being TRBD1 (6 bases). The CDR3 contains 14 residues. Per germline, CDR1 SGHTA and CDR2 FQGNSA. The V and J ends lost 1 base and 2 bases respectively, with 6 bases between them. Here the CDR3 DNA reads TGTGCCAGCAGCTTAGACAGGGCTGGAAACACCATATATTTT. Amino acids: CASSLDRAGNTIYF.

CDR3: CASSLGDRFWDEQFF. For the CDR3, the DNA is TGTGCCAGCAGCTTAGGAGACAGGTTCTGGGATGAGCAGTTCTTC. This chain links TRBV7-9 with TRBJ2-1, with D possibly TRBD1 on 6 matching bases. With 1 base removed from V and 8 bases from J, the gap between germline ends came to 15 bases. The CDR3 runs to 15 residues. The germline V gene encodes CDR1 SEHNR and CDR2 FQNEAQ (reference sequence).

V usage is TRBV6-1 and J usage is TRBJ1-1; a weak D match, TRBD1 (6 bases). CDR3 size: 13 residues. V lost 6 bases and J 2 bases, leaving 10 bases between the germline ends. Per germline, CDR1 MNHNS and CDR2 SASEGT. The CDR3 spells CASRDRINTEAFF. Here the CDR3 DNA reads TGTGCCAGCAGGGACAGAATAAACACTGAAGCTTTCTTT.

The gene calls are TRBV19 and TRBJ1-1; TRBD1 might be the D (6 bases). This CDR3 region has 13 residues. Looked up from germline, CDR1 is LNHDA and CDR2 is SQIVND (reference sequence). The CDR3 spells CAVGAGMNTEAFF. The CDR3 DNA follows: TGTGCAGTGGGGGCTGGGATGAACACTGAAGCTTTCTTT.

The genes are TRBV5-4 and TRBJ2-7; a possible D gene is TRBD1 (5 bases). The CDR3 length is 13 residues. V lost 2 bases, J lost 0 bases, and 6 bases lay in between. Germline V gene data show CDR1 as SGHNT and CDR2 as YYREEE (reference sequence). CDR3 sequence (DNA): TGTGCCAGCAGCTTAAGGGGCTCCTACGAGCAGTACTTC. Encoded protein: CASSLRGSYEQYF.

The chain has TRBV19 and TRBJ1-6; 9 bases agree with TRBD1. The germline V gene encodes CDR1 LNHDA and CDR2 SQIVND (reference sequence). The CDR3 loop spans 17 amino acids. The V gene end was trimmed by 4 bases and the J gene end by 5 bases; junction bases not matched to a gene: 9. The CDR3 spells CASSKLSDRGNNSPLHF. For the CDR3, the DNA is TGTGCCAGTAGTAAGTTGTCGGACAGGGGTAATAATTCACCCCTCCACTTT.

This CDR3 reads CASSDSGGANQPQHF. The CDR3 DNA follows: TGTGCCAGCAGTGACTCCGGAGGGGCCAATCAGCCCCAGCATTTT. The rearrangement joins TRBV6-4 to TRBJ1-5; D possibly corresponds to TRBD1 (5 bases). Germline V gene lookup returns CDR1 MRHNA and CDR2 SNTAGT. The CDR3 length is 15 residues. Trimming cost V 0 bases and J 3 bases, with 9 bases left between them.

DNA of the CDR3: TGTGCCAGCAGTGCTGACAGGACCCGCTACGAGCAGTACTTC. This codes for CASSADRTRYEQYF. The chain carries TRBV6-1 and TRBJ2-7; D is possibly TRBD1 (6 bases). The CDR3 loop spans 14 amino acids. Trimming took off 4 bases at V and 3 bases at J, with 13 bases between the two ends. Germline V gene sequence: CDR1 MNHNS, CDR2 SASEGT.

The chain uses TRBV10-3 and TRBJ2-1; no clear D. V lost 0 bases and J lost 7, with 4 bases in between. Germline CDR1 and CDR2: ENHRY and SYGVKD. The CDR3 runs to 12 residues. This CDR3 is CAISESRNEQFF. In DNA form, the CDR3 reads TGTGCCATCAGTGAGTCGAGGAATGAGCAGTTCTTC.

CDR3 bases: TGTGCCAGCAGCTTTCTGAGCGGGAGGGCCGCGTGGGAGCAGTACTTC. Amino acids: CASSFLSGRAAWEQYF. The chain is built from TRBV7-9 and TRBJ2-7, with 10 bases lining up with TRBD2. Per the germline V gene, CDR1 is SEHNR and CDR2 is FQNEAQ (reference sequence). The CDR3 totals 16 residues. Germline trimming cut 3 bases from V and 7 bases from J; bases unmatched to any gene: 12.

The V call is TRBV6-5, the J call TRBJ1-1; 8 nucleotides match TRBD1. The germline CDR1 and CDR2 sequences are MNHEY and SVGAGI. The CDR3 is 15 residues long. The J segment lost 3 bases and the V segment lost 1 base, leaving 4 bases of the junction unmatched. The CDR3 region has the DNA TGTGCCAGCAGTTACTTCAGGGGGCGCGACACTGAAGCTTTCTTT. Translated, it gives CASSYFRGRDTEAFF.

The rearrangement joins TRBV10-1 to TRBJ2-5; D perhaps matches TRBD2 (5 bases). With 11 bases removed from V and 5 bases from J, the gap between germline ends came to 6 bases. There are 9 residues in the CDR3. Germline CDR1 WNHNN, CDR2 SYGVQD (reference sequence). The CDR3 sequence is CAGGETQYF. In nucleotides, the CDR3 is TGCGCCGGAGGCGAGACCCAGTACTTC.

V and J are TRBV11-2 and TRBJ1-3, with D possibly TRBD1 on 5 matching bases. V dropped 7 bases and J dropped 0 bases, with 7 bases sitting between them. Per germline, CDR1 SGHAT and CDR2 FQNNGV. The CDR3 is made up of 13 amino acids. CDR3 sequence reads: CASNRFSGNTIYF. CDR3 DNA: TGTGCCAGCAACAGGTTCTCTGGAAACACCATATATTTT.

This chain joins TRBV19 and TRBJ1-5; 10 nucleotides match TRBD1. Losses at the gene ends were 1 base for V and 5 bases for J; bases not matched to a gene: 17. CDR3 length: 20 amino acids. Germline CDR1 reads LNHDA; CDR2 reads SQIVND (reference sequence). CDR3 protein: CASSIATGTGAFGGDQPQHF. DNA for the CDR3: TGTGCCAGTAGTATAGCTACCGGGACAGGGGCTTTTGGAGGGGATCAGCCCCAGCATTTT.

Regarding this clone: The germline gene is not matched at one end of the junction; a read error may be the cause. The rearrangement links TRBV28 to TRBJ1-2, with 7 bases matching TRBD1. CDR1 and CDR2 from the germline V gene are MDHEN and SYDVKM. The CDR3 contains 14 residues. In DNA form, the CDR3 reads TGTGCCAGCGGTTTAACGACAGGGCCCTATGGCTACACCTTC. Amino acids: CASGLTTGPYGYTF.

This chain joins TRBV28 and TRBJ1-5, with 8 bases identical to TRBD1. Germline V CDR1 and CDR2: MDHEN, SYDVKM. V was pared by 3 bases and J by 1 base, with 20 bases of the junction left unmatched. The CDR3 sequence is 21 residues long. This CDR3 is CASSFFSLRRTGRGSNQPQHF. As DNA, the CDR3 is TGTGCCAGCAGTTTTTTTTCCCTGAGGCGGACAGGGCGGGGAAGCAATCAGCCCCAGCATTTT. Complete variable domain (other parts from reference TRBV28 and TRBJ1-5): DVKVTQSSRYLVKRTGEKVFLECVQDMDHENMFWYRQDPGLGLRLIYFSYDVKMKEKGDIPEGYSVSREKKERFSLILESASTNQTSMYLCASSFFSLRRTGRGSNQPQHFGDGTRLSIL.

The chain has TRBV30 and TRBJ1-4; TRBD1 agrees at 7 bases. Germline CDR1 and CDR2: GTSNPN and SVGIG (reference sequence). This CDR3 is built from 13 residues. After removal of 3 bases from V and 8 bases from J, the junction contained 6 bases not matched to a gene. The CDR3 is CAWREGAGEKLFF. As DNA, the CDR3 is TGTGCCTGGAGGGAGGGGGCAGGGGAAAAACTGTTTTTT.

The V and J genes are TRBV6-1 and TRBJ1-1; tentatively, D is TRBD1 (5 bases). CDR3 length equals 14 residues. The V gene lost 2 bases and the J gene lost 4 bases, with 11 bases spanning the gap. CDR1 is MNHNS and CDR2 is SASEGT in the germline V gene. The CDR3 protein is CASSEFRGSTEAFF. CDR3 DNA: TGTGCCAGCAGTGAATTTCGGGGGAGCACTGAAGCTTTCTTT.

J is TRBJ1-2 and V is TRBV19; the match to TRBD1 covers 8 bases. The CDR3 length is 14 residues. V lost 4 bases, J lost 4 bases, and 5 bases stayed unmatched. CDR1 LNHDA and CDR2 SQIVND come from the germline V gene (reference sequence). This CDR3 reads CASSNAGTGYGYTF. The DNA of the CDR3 is TGTGCCAGTAGTAACGCTGGGACAGGCTATGGCTACACCTTC.

DNA for the CDR3: TGTGCCAGCAGTGAAAGTGGACAGGGTCCCTACGAGCAGTACTTC. Protein product: CASSESGQGPYEQYF. The rearrangement uses TRBV6-1 and TRBJ2-7, with 8 bases aligning to TRBD1. V was pared by 2 bases and J by 2 bases, with 5 bases of the junction left unmatched. The CDR3 runs to 15 residues. Germline loops: CDR1 MNHNS, CDR2 SASEGT.

This clone was seen a handful of times. The chain has TRBV18 and TRBJ1-5; D unresolved. The CDR3 totals 15 residues. Germline-derived CDR1 and CDR2 are KGHSH and LQKENI. V lost 8 bases to trimming and J lost 3 bases, with 17 bases between them. This chain's CDR3 is CASRQGSKNNQPQHF. The CDR3 coding sequence is TGTGCCAGCCGACAAGGGAGTAAAAACAATCAGCCCCAGCATTTT. Together with reference TRBV18 and TRBJ1-5, the CDR3 gives the full variable domain: NAGVMQNPRHLVRRRGQEARLRCSPMKGHSHVYWYRQLPEEGLKFMVYLQKENIIDESGMPKERFSAEFPKEGPSILRIQQVVRGDSAAYFCASRQGSKNNQPQHFGDGTRLSIL.